One T cell receptor (beta chain) is described in this entry. This record belongs to a study of blood T cell repertoires in COVID-19. The wider study: There were acute and convalescent COVID-19 samples, and they came from the United States, Italy and Spain. T cells, B-cell-depleted T cells, or PBMCs provided the cDNA or gDNA that served as material.

Per the study methods: Using reference gene primer amplification, nucleated cell counts were estimated. Profiled with immunoSEQ multiplex PCR; TCRdb holds only in-frame clones, not every one. The V and J calls and clone size were taken over from that table, and D and trimming were inferred from the DNA. The data show 100,000 to 150,000 clones, with about nine tenths seen just once and under 13% held by the top ten. The material sequenced was peripheral blood. The receptor's source is a man aged 45-65 years with acute or convalescent COVID-19.

CDR3 nucleotide sequence: TGTGCTAGTGGTTTGGTATTAGCGAGAATAAGCAATCAGCCCCAGCATTTT. It yields the protein CASGLVLARISNQPQHF. The chain carries TRBV12-5 and TRBJ1-5, with unresolved D. The V gene lost 0 bases and the J gene lost 1 base, with 13 bases spanning the gap. The CDR3 runs to 17 residues. Per germline, CDR1 LGHNT and CDR2 FRNRAP.